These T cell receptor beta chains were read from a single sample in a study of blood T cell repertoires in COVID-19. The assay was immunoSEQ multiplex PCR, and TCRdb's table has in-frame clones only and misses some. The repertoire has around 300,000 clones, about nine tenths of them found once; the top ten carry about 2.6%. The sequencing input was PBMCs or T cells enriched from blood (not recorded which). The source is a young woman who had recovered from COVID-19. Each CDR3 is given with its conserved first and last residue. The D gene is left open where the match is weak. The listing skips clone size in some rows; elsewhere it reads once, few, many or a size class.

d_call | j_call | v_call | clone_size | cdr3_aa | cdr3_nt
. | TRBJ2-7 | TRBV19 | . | CAAGTARGTSYEQYF | TGTGCCGCGGGGACAGCGAGAGGAACGTCCTACGAGCAGTACTTC
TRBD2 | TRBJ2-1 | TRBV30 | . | CAWSVRSFGEGLPYNEQFF | TGTGCCTGGAGTGTACGGTCTTTTGGTGAGGGACTACCTTACAATGAGCAGTTCTTC
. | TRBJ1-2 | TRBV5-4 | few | CASSVQGNNYGYTF | TGTGCCAGCAGCGTTCAGGGAAACAACTATGGCTACACCTTC
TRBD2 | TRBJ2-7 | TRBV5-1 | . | CASSLELTSQSTYEQYF | TGCGCCAGCAGCTTGGAACTGACTAGCCAATCCACCTACGAGCAGTACTTC
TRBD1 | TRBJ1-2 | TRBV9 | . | CASSLSGTGGANYGYTF | TGTGCCAGCAGCTTATCCGGGACAGGGGGCGCGAACTATGGCTACACCTTC
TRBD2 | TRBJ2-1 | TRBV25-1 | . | CASSPPPEGGRPYNEQFF | TGTGCCAGCAGCCCTCCTCCAGAGGGAGGGAGACCCTACAATGAGCAGTTCTTC
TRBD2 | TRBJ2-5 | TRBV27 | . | CASSYGTSWETQYF | TGTGCCAGCAGTTACGGGACTAGCTGGGAGACCCAGTACTTC
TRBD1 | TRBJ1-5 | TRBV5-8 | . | CASSFPTGLHLPQHF | TGTGCCAGCAGCTTCCCGACAGGGCTTCATTTGCCCCAGCATTTT
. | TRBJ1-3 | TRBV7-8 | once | CASSLVGGALGNTIYF | TGTGCCAGCAGCTTAGTTGGCGGGGCGTTAGGAAACACCATATATTTT
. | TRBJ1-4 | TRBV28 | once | CASSFPMAGTNEKLFF | TGTGCCAGCAGTTTTCCAATGGCGGGAACTAATGAAAAACTGTTTTTT
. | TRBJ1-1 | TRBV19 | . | CASSIVTSGTYEAFF | TGTGCCAGTAGTATAGTTACGTCAGGAACCTATGAAGCTTTCTTT
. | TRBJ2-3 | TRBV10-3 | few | CAISDRGGGEVRLADTQYF | TGTGCCATCAGTGACAGGGGCGGCGGCGAGGTTAGACTGGCAGATACGCAGTATTTT
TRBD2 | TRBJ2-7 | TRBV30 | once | CAWSSSGGKYEQYF | TGTGCCTGGAGTTCTAGCGGGGGCAAATACGAGCAGTACTTC